This T cell receptor (beta chain) was identified during a study of blood T cell repertoires in COVID-19. The CDR3 sequence is 15 residues long. The V gene end was trimmed by 5 bases and the J gene end by 4 bases; junction bases not matched to a gene: 9. Germline V gene lookup returns CDR1 SGHTA and CDR2 FQGNSA. Assay used: immunoSEQ multiplex PCR; TCRdb lists only in-frame clones, some missing. Of roughly 230,000 clones listed, about four fifths were seen once; the top ten hold approximately 4.8%. The V and J genes are TRBV7-2 and TRBJ2-7; 9 bases fit TRBD1. Input material: peripheral blood. This clonotype was obtained from a man in his fifties or sixties with active or convalescent COVID-19. This CDR3 is CASSESRDRAYEQYF. CDR3 bases: TGTGCCAGCAGCGAATCCCGGGACAGGGCTTACGAGCAGTACTTC.